This is a list of T cell receptor beta chains from one sample in a study of blood T cell repertoires in COVID-19. Assay: immunoSEQ multiplex PCR; the TCRdb copy retains only in-frame clones and omits some. The repertoire holds 150,000 to 200,000 clones, over 80% seen once, with roughly 1.4% in the top ten. Sequencing was performed on peripheral blood. The receptors were sampled from a woman between 45 and 60 years old with acute or convalescent COVID-19. The CDR3 runs from the conserved cysteine through the conserved F or W. D genes are given only for firm matches. Clone size appears in some rows only: once, few, many, or a class for an expanded clone.

D gene	clone size	V gene	J gene	CDR3 DNA	CDR3 protein
TRBD2	NA	TRBV7-8	TRBJ2-3	TGTGCCAGCAGCTTAGTAGCGGGGGGAGTCACAGATACGCAGTATTTT	CASSLVAGGVTDTQYF
TRBD2	NA	TRBV7-3	TRBJ2-3	TGTGCCAGCAGCTTACTAGCGGGAGGCACAGATACGCAGTATTTT	CASSLLAGGTDTQYF
TRBD2	NA	TRBV5-1	TRBJ2-3	TGCGCCAGCAGCTTGGTTCTAGCGGGAGGGCCGGTAGATACGCAGTATTTT	CASSLVLAGGPVDTQYF
NA	NA	TRBV7-3	TRBJ2-3	TGTGCCAGCAGCTTACAGTCTAGCACAGATACGCAGTATTTT	CASSLQSSTDTQYF
TRBD1	NA	TRBV27	TRBJ2-7	TGTGCCAGCAGCAGGGACAGGGGTGACTACGAGCAGTACTTC	CASSRDRGDYEQYF
NA	NA	TRBV7-9	TRBJ1-1	TGTGCCAGCAGCTTAGAGAGGGCCGTTGAAGCTTTCTTT	CASSLERAVEAFF
NA	NA	TRBV10-1	TRBJ1-2	TGCGCCAGCAGCCCTGGGGGGGCCTATGGCTACACCTTC	CASSPGGAYGYTF
NA	few	TRBV30	TRBJ1-6	TGTGCCTGGAGGTCGTTCGGACTCCCGAGCTCCTATAATTCACCCCTCCACTTT	CAWRSFGLPSSYNSPLHF
NA	once	TRBV6-4	TRBJ2-2	TGTGCCAGCAGTCTTGTGGCGGGATCGAACACCGGGGAGCTGTTTTTT	CASSLVAGSNTGELFF
TRBD1	NA	TRBV5-1	TRBJ2-2	TGCGCCAGCAGCGCCAGGACAGGATCCACCGGGGAGCTGTTTTTT	CASSARTGSTGELFF
NA	NA	TRBV9	TRBJ2-3	TGTGCCAGCAGCGTAGGCGGGGACGCGGGGGCCACAGATACGCAGTATTTT	CASSVGGDAGATDTQYF
NA	NA	TRBV7-8	TRBJ1-1	TGTGCCAGCAGCGAAAGAGACACTGAAGCTTTCTTT	CASSERDTEAFF
NA	few	TRBV6-5	TRBJ2-7	TGTGCCAGCAGTTACTCGCCAGGGGACTATCTCTACGAGCAGTACTTC	CASSYSPGDYLYEQYF
NA	few	TRBV29-1	TRBJ2-5	TGCAGCGCGAACAGGAGACAACAAGAGACCCAGTACTTC	CSANRRQQETQYF
TRBD2	NA	TRBV10-1	TRBJ2-5	TGCGCCAGTAGCATCTGGCGGGGGGGGTTTGAGACCCAGTACTTC	CASSIWRGGFETQYF
TRBD1	few	TRBV4-1	TRBJ1-2	TGCGCCAGCAGCCAAGCGCCGGGACAGGTGAAATTTGTTGGCTACACCTTC	CASSQAPGQVKFVGYTF
NA	few	TRBV4-2	TRBJ1-6	TGTGCCAGCAGCCAAGGCCTTGTGGGGCGAGGCTCACCCCTCCACTTT	CASSQGLVGRGSPLHF
TRBD1	NA	TRBV3-1/TRBV3-2	TRBJ1-2	TGTGCCAGCAGCCCGACAGGGGCGGAGGGCTACACCTTC	CASSPTGAEGYTF
NA	once	TRBV5-1	TRBJ1-2	TGCGCCAGCAGAACCGAGATGCCTAACGGCTACACCTTC	CASRTEMPNGYTF
TRBD1	NA	TRBV18	TRBJ2-7	TGTGCCAGCTCACCCGCCGGACAGGGGGCCTACGAGCAGTACTTC	CASSPAGQGAYEQYF
TRBD1	NA	TRBV24-1	TRBJ2-2	TGTGCCACCAGTGGAGGGGGCAACACCGGGGAGCTGTTTTTT	CATSGGGNTGELFF
NA	NA	TRBV7-2	TRBJ1-5	TGTGCCAGCAGCTCCGGGTACGGCAATCAGCCCCAGCATTTT	CASSSGYGNQPQHF
NA	few	TRBV2	TRBJ1-1	TGTGCCAGCAGCCTAATAACAGGGATTGAAGCTTTCTTT	CASSLITGIEAFF
TRBD1	NA	TRBV3-1/TRBV3-2	TRBJ1-5	TGTGCCAGCAGCCAAGAAATCGGCAGGGGGAGGAATCAGCCCCAGCATTTT	CASSQEIGRGRNQPQHF
NA	NA	TRBV14	TRBJ1-2	TGTGCCAGCAGCCAAGCAAGGAGCCATGGCTACACCTTC	CASSQARSHGYTF
NA	once	TRBV19	TRBJ1-2	TGTGCCAGTAGTAGAGATGGAGTGAGCCAGTACTATGGCTACACCTTC	CASSRDGVSQYYGYTF
TRBD2	NA	TRBV7-9	TRBJ2-7	TGTGCCAGCAGCAATAGCGGGGGGCCCTCCTCCTACGAGCAGTACTTC	CASSNSGGPSSYEQYF
TRBD2	NA	TRBV3-1/TRBV3-2	TRBJ2-7	TGTGCCAGCAGCCTTAGCACTAGCGGCGACGAGCAGTACTTC	CASSLSTSGDEQYF
NA	NA	TRBV19	TRBJ1-2	TGTGCCAGTAGTCTGACAGAAACTAACTATGGCTACACCTTC	CASSLTETNYGYTF
TRBD1	NA	TRBV19	TRBJ1-2	TGTGCCAGCCGGGACAGGGCCTCCTATGGCTACACCTTC	CASRDRASYGYTF
TRBD1	NA	TRBV5-3	TRBJ2-2	TGTGCCCTGCAAGGACAGGGTGTTTCCGGCACCGGGGAGCTGTTTTTT	CALQGQGVSGTGELFF
TRBD1	NA	TRBV11-2	TRBJ1-3	TGTGCCAGCAGACCTGACAGGGCTGGAAACACCATATATTTT	CASRPDRAGNTIYF
TRBD2	NA	TRBV13	TRBJ2-7	TGTGCCAGCAGCTCCACTAGCGGGAGAAGGTACGAGCAGTACTTC	CASSSTSGRRYEQYF
TRBD1	NA	TRBV18	TRBJ2-7	TGTGCCAGCTCCCTGAACCCTTCCGGGACAGGGGTGTTTTACGAGCAGTACTTC	CASSLNPSGTGVFYEQYF
NA	NA	TRBV4-1	TRBJ1-6	TGCGCCAGCAGCCAAGATATCTGGCCACCCCTCCACTTT	CASSQDIWPPLHF
TRBD1	once	TRBV11-3	TRBJ1-2	TGTGCCAGCAGCGAGAAGACAGGGCCCCGGGGGAGCTATGGCTACACCTTC	CASSEKTGPRGSYGYTF
TRBD1	NA	TRBV5-8	TRBJ2-5	TGTGCCAGCAGCTCACGCCTAGGGGGCCCGTGGGAGACCCAGTACTTC	CASSSRLGGPWETQYF
NA	NA	TRBV19	TRBJ2-1	TGTGCCAGTAGTGTGAGCGGAGGCGATGAGCAGTTCTTC	CASSVSGGDEQFF
NA	NA	TRBV24-1	TRBJ2-5	TGTGCCACCAGTGATTCCCGTACGGGGTTGGAGACCCAGTACTTC	CATSDSRTGLETQYF
TRBD2	NA	TRBV7-9	TRBJ2-1	TGTGCCAGAGGGGCCCTGGAGCGGGAAGTTTACAATGAGCAGTTCTTC	CARGALEREVYNEQFF
NA	NA	TRBV18	TRBJ2-5	TGTGCCAGCACGACAGCTACCCAAGAGACCCAGTACTTC	CASTTATQETQYF
NA	few	TRBV30	TRBJ1-5	TGTGCCTGGGGGAAGGAGACTAGCAATCAGCCCCAGCATTTT	CAWGKETSNQPQHF
TRBD2	NA	TRBV30	TRBJ2-7	TGTGCCTGGAAACTAGCGGGGGGAGGCGAGCAGTACTTC	CAWKLAGGGEQYF
NA	NA	TRBV5-4	TRBJ1-2	TGTGCCAGCAGCTTTCCACAATTGAACTATGGCTACACCTTC	CASSFPQLNYGYTF
NA	NA	TRBV5-1	TRBJ2-5	TGCGCCAGCAGCTTGGCCTACAGGGTAGAGGAGACCCAGTACTTC	CASSLAYRVEETQYF
NA	NA	TRBV7-2	TRBJ1-5	TGTGCCAGCAGCCCTGACAATCCTCAGGTTGGGCCCCAGCATTTT	CASSPDNPQVGPQHF
TRBD1	once	TRBV30	TRBJ2-5	TGTGCCTGGAGTGAGGGACAGGGGCCTCAAGAGACCCAGTACTTC	CAWSEGQGPQETQYF
TRBD2	NA	TRBV19	TRBJ2-7	TGTGCCAGTAGCCAAAAGCGGGATAGTACCTACGAGCAGTACTTC	CASSQKRDSTYEQYF
NA	NA	TRBV18	TRBJ2-2	TGTGCCAGCTCACCACTGTCCGAGGGCGGGGAGCTGTTTTTT	CASSPLSEGGELFF
TRBD1	NA	TRBV2	TRBJ2-6	TGTGCCAGCTCCGGGACAGGGGGTACTGGGGCCAACGTCCTGACTTTC	CASSGTGGTGANVLTF
NA	few	TRBV7-9	TRBJ1-6	TGTGCCAGCAGCCAGGGGTCTTCGATGGATTCACCCCTCCACTTT	CASSQGSSMDSPLHF